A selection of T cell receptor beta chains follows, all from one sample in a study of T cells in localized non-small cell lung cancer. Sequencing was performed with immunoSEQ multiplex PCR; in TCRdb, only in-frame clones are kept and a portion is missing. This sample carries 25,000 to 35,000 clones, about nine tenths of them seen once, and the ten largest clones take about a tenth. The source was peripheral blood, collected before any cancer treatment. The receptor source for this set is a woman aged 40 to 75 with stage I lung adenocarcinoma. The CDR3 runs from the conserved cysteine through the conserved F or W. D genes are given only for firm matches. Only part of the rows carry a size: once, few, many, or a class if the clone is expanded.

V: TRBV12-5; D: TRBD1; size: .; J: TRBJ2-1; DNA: TGTGCTAGTGGTTTGTCATACGACAGGGCTGAGCAGTTCTTC; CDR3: CASGLSYDRAEQFF
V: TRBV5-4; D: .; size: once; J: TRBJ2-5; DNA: TGTGCCAGCAGTTCCGCTGTACAAGAGACCCAGTACTTC; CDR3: CASSSAVQETQYF
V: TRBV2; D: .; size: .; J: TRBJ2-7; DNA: TGTGCCAGCAGTGTGCAGGGAACAAGCTCCTACGAGCAGTACTTC; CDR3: CASSVQGTSSYEQYF
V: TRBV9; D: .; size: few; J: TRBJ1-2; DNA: TGTGCCAGCAGCGTAGGAGAGGGTCCGGGGGAGCATGGCTACACCTTC; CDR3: CASSVGEGPGEHGYTF
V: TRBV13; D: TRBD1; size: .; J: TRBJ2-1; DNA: TGTGCCAGCAGCTTAGGGAGGGGGCGGTACAATGAGCAGTTCTTC; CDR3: CASSLGRGRYNEQFF
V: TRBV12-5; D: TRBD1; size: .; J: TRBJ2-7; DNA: TGTGCTAGTGGTTTGTCCCCGACAGGGGGGTACGAGCAGTACTTC; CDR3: CASGLSPTGGYEQYF
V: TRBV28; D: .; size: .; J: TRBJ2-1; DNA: TGTGCCAGCAGCACGTTGATCCTCAGGGAACCTGACAATGAGCAGTTCTTC; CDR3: CASSTLILREPDNEQFF
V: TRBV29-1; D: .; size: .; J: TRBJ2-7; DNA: TGCAGCGTTGAAAGTGGGGGGAGCGAGCAGTACTTC; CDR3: CSVESGGSEQYF
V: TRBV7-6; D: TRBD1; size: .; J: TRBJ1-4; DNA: TGTGCCAGCAGCCCGACAGGGGGGAACGAAAAACTGTTTTTT; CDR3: CASSPTGGNEKLFF
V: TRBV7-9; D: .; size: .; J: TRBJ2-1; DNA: TGTGCCAGCAGCTCCACCCCCCTTGAGGCCCGACCTTGGGATGAGCAGTTCTTC; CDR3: CASSSTPLEARPWDEQFF
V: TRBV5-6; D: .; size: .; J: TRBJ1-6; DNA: TGTGCCAGCAGCCCCTCGGGGGTTCAGGGTGGCTCACCCCTCCACTTT; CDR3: CASSPSGVQGGSPLHF
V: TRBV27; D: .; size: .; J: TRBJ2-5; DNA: TGTGCCAGCCGTCCCAGTTGGATCCAAGAGACCCAGTACTTC; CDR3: CASRPSWIQETQYF
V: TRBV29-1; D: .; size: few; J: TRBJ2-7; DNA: TGCAGCGTTGAAGATCAGCTAGGGGCCGGCGAGCAGTACTTC; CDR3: CSVEDQLGAGEQYF
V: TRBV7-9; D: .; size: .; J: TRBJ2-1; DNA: TGTGCCAGCAGCCCCTTAGGTGGCGGTTCCTACAATGAGCAGTTCTTC; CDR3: CASSPLGGGSYNEQFF
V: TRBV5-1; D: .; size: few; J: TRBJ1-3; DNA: TGCGCCAGCAGCTTGTCTTCAGGCGCCTCTGGAAACACCATATATTTT; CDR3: CASSLSSGASGNTIYF
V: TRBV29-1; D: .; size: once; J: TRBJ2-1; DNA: TGCAGCGTTGACAACCTATCCTACAATGAGCAGTTCTTC; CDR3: CSVDNLSYNEQFF
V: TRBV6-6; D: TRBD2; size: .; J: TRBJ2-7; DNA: TGTGCCAGCAGTAATGAAGCGGGGGACTACGAGCAGTACTTC; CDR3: CASSNEAGDYEQYF
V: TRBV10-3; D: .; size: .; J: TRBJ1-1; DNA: TGTGCCATCAGGTGGACTGCGAACACTGAAGCTTTCTTT; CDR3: CAIRWTANTEAFF
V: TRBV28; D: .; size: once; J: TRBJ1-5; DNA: TGTGCCAGCAGTTTAGATCTGCGGTCCCAGCATTTT; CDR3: CASSLDLRSQHF
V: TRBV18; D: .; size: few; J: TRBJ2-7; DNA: TGTGCCAGCCAGGAGGGACGTGAGAGCTCCTACGAGCAGTACTTC; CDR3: CASQEGRESSYEQYF
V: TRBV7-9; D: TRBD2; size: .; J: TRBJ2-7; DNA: TGTGCCAGCAGCGATGACCGGGACTACTCCTACGAGCAGTACTTC; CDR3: CASSDDRDYSYEQYF
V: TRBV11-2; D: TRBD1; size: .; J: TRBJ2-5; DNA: TGTGCCAGCAGCTCGGACAGGGGAGAGACCCAGTACTTC; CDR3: CASSSDRGETQYF
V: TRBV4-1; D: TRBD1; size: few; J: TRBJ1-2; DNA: TGCGCCAGCAGCCTCGACAGGGAAGGCGGCTACACCTTC; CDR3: CASSLDREGGYTF
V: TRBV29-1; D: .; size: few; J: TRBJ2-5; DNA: TGCAGCGTTGAAGGGTGGGGCTTCCAAGAGACCCAGTACTTC; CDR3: CSVEGWGFQETQYF
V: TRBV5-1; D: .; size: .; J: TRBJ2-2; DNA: TGCGCCAGCAGGCCCTCGGTTGACGGGGAGCTGTTTTTT; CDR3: CASRPSVDGELFF
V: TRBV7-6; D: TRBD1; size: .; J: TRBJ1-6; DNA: TGTGCCAGCAGCAACCCCGGGACAGGGATTACAGCGCGTAATTCACCCCTCCACTTT; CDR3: CASSNPGTGITARNSPLHF
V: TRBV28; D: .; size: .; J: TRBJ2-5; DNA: TGTGCCAGCAGTTCCCCGCCCCAAGAGACCCAGTACTTC; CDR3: CASSSPPQETQYF